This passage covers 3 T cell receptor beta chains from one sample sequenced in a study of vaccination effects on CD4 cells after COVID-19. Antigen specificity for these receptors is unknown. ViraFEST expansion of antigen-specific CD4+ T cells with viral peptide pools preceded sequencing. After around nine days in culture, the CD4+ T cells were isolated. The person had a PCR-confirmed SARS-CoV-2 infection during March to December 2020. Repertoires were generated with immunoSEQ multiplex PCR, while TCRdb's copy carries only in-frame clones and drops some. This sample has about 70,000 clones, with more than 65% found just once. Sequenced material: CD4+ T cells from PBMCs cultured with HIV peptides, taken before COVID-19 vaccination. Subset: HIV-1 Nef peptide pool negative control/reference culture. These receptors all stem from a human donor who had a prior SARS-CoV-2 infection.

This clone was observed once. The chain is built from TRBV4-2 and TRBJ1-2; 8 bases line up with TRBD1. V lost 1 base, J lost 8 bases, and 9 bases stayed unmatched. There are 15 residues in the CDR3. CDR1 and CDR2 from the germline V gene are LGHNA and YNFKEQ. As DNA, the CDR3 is TGTGCCAGCAGCCAAGTCGGACAGGGACTCTTCGGCTACACCTTC. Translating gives CASSQVGQGLFGYTF.

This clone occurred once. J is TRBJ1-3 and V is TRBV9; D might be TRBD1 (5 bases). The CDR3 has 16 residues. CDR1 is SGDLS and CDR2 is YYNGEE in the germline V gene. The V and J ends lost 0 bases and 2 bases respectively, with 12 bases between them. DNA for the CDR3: TGTGCCAGCAGCGTAGGGTTCAGGGAAACTGGAAACACCATATATTTT. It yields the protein CASSVGFRETGNTIYF. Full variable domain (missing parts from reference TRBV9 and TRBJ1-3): DSGVTQTPKHLITATGQRVTLRCSPRSGDLSVYWYQQSLDQGLQFLIQYYNGEERAKGNILERFSAQQFPDLHSELNLSSLELGDSALYFCASSVGFRETGNTIYFGEGSWLTVV.

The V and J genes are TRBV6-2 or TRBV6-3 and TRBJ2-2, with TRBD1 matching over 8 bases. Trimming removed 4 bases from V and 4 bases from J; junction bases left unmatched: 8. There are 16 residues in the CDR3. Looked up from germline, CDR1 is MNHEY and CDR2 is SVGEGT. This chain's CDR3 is CASSLGTGRGTGELFF. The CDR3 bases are TGTGCCAGCAGTTTAGGGACAGGCAGGGGCACCGGGGAGCTGTTTTTT.